The 2 T cell receptor beta chains given below trace back to one sample, sequenced in a study of blood T cell repertoires in COVID-19. Generated by immunoSEQ multiplex PCR, the TCRdb table keeps only in-frame clones and is missing some. This table has roughly 49,000 clones, approximately 93% appearing once. Sequenced input: peripheral blood. These receptors all come from a man in his 60s with COVID-19, enrolled during active disease.

The chain is built from TRBV7-9 and TRBJ2-2; D may be TRBD2 (5 bases). Germline CDR1 is SEHNR and CDR2 is FQNEAQ (reference sequence). The CDR3 length is 14 residues. V was shortened by 6 bases and J by 2 bases, with 10 bases between the two germline ends. CDR3 region: CASRNGINTGELFF. CDR3 coding DNA: TGTGCCAGCAGAAACGGGATTAACACCGGGGAGCTGTTTTTT.

The genes are TRBV12-5 and TRBJ2-7; tentatively, D is TRBD1 (5 bases). Germline CDR1 and CDR2: LGHNT and FRNRAP. The CDR3 sequence is 17 residues long. Trimming cost V 2 bases and J 5 bases, with 22 bases left between them. The CDR3 DNA sequence: TGTGCTAGTGGTTTGTTGGGGATGAATCGGACACGCCACGAGCAGTACTTC. Its protein is CASGLLGMNRTRHEQYF. Based on the CDR3 plus reference TRBV12-5 and TRBJ2-7, the full variable domain is DARVTQTPRHKVTEMGQEVTMRCQPILGHNTVFWYRQTMMQGLELLAYFRNRAPLDDSGMPKDRFSAEMPDATLATLKIQPSEPRDSAVYFCASGLLGMNRTRHEQYFGPGTRLTVT.